These 16 T cell receptor beta chains were sequenced from one sample in a study of patients and donors after allogeneic stem cell transplantation. TCRdb independently ran MiXCR on the RT-PCR reads; one entry per CDR3 protein. Among approximately 37,000 distinct CDR3 sequences listed, more than 30% were seen once. What was sequenced was blood, either unsorted or a sorted T cell fraction (not recorded which). These receptors were obtained from a human donor who was either an allogeneic HSCT recipient or a stem cell or donor lymphocyte infusion donor (not recorded which). It is not recorded whose cells these are; they may come from a transplant donor.

This chain uses TRBV11-2 with TRBJ2-1; D may be TRBD1 (6 bases). The CDR3 contains 12 residues. Germline assignment: CDR1 SGHAT and CDR2 FQNNGV. Deletions cut 5 bases from V and 12 bases from J, with 14 bases between. CDR3 nucleotides: TGTGCCAGCAGCCCGGACAGTGGTGGGCAGTTCTTC. Translated: CASSPDSGGQFF.

In its sample, this clonotype was seen a few times. J is TRBJ1-1 and V is TRBV20-1, with D perhaps TRBD1 (5 bases). CDR1 and CDR2 (germline): DFQATT, SNEGSKA (reference sequence). The CDR3 sequence is 13 residues long. Trimming stripped 5 bases from V and 4 bases from J, with 14 bases between. In nucleotides, the CDR3 is TGCAGTGCTGACGCCAGCGGGGGCACTGAAGCTTTCTTT. Protein: CSADASGGTEAFF.

J is TRBJ2-7 and V is TRBV5-1, with no clear D. The CDR3 runs to 15 residues. Germline loops: CDR1 SGHRS, CDR2 YFSETQ. The V end was cut by 5 bases, the J end by 0 bases, with 15 bases between. Here the CDR3 reads CASSFRLLNSYEQYF. The DNA of the CDR3 is TGCGCCAGCAGTTTTCGATTATTGAACTCCTACGAGCAGTACTTC.

This rearrangement joins TRBV4-1 to TRBJ1-5; D is possibly TRBD1 (6 bases). The V end was cut by 2 bases, the J end by 3 bases, with 14 bases between. Germline lookup yields CDR1 MGHRA and CDR2 YSYEKL. This CDR3 has 16 amino acids. The CDR3 region is CASSQFAGEFNQPQHF. The DNA of the CDR3 is TGCGCCAGCAGCCAATTCGCAGGGGAGTTCAATCAGCCCCAGCATTTT.

The chain links TRBV4-3 to TRBJ2-2, with D possibly matching TRBD2 (6 bases). Germline CDR1 reads LGHNA; CDR2 reads YSLEER. This CDR3 is 15 amino acids long. V was pared by 4 bases and J by 2 bases, with 11 bases between. The CDR3 DNA is TGCGCCAGCAGCCGGAGGGTCGTAAACACCGGGGAGCTGTTTTTT. It translates to CASSRRVVNTGELFF.

A few counts support this clonotype. The V call is TRBV4-2, the J call TRBJ2-5; D is possibly TRBD2 (5 bases). The CDR3 contains 15 residues. Between the trimmed V and J ends, which lost 1 base and 5 bases, there was a span of 14 bases. The germline V gene has CDR1 LGHNA and CDR2 YNFKEQ. DNA of the CDR3: TGTGCCAGCAGCCAAGGCTGGGAGATAGGGGAGACCCAGTACTTC. It specifies CASSQGWEIGETQYF.

The chain links TRBV12-3 or TRBV12-4 to TRBJ1-2; no clear D. Trimming pared 5 bases from V and 13 bases from J, leaving 20 bases between. This CDR3 has 13 amino acids. Here the CDR3 reads CASSLRHGEGCTF. CDR3 coding DNA: TGTGCCAGCAGTCTCAGGCACGGCGAAGGGTGCACCTTC.

This clonotype appeared a few times. The CDR3 region is CSARDVRRGELGYTF. The DNA for the CDR3 is TGCAGTGCTAGAGATGTCAGGAGGGGTGAACTCGGCTACACCTTC. The V gene is TRBV20-1, the J gene TRBJ1-2; possible D gene TRBD1, 5 bases. Between the trimmed V and J ends, which lost 0 bases and 8 bases, there was a span of 19 bases. The CDR3 length is 15 residues. Looked up from germline, CDR1 is DFQATT and CDR2 is SNEGSKA (reference sequence).

The chain links TRBV28 to TRBJ2-3; 7 nucleotides agree with TRBD1. This CDR3 comprises 13 residues. V dropped 2 bases and J dropped 4; count of bases not matched to a gene: 0. Germline V gene sequence: CDR1 MDHEN, CDR2 SYDVKM. As DNA, the CDR3 is TGTGCCAGCAGTTTAGGGACAGCAGATACGCAGTATTTT. Translated: CASSLGTADTQYF.

A note on this clonotype: A much larger clone differs by one base, so this may be a read error. The V gene is TRBV12-3 or TRBV12-4, the J gene TRBJ1-5; D might be TRBD1 (5 bases). The CDR3 runs to 16 residues. CDR3 nucleotide sequence: TGTGCCAGCAGTTCTTCAGGGAACTGGGGCAATAAGCCCCAGCATTTT. Translated: CASSSSGNWGNKPQHF.

The rearrangement links TRBV4-3 to TRBJ2-5, with D maybe TRBD2 (5 bases). The CDR3 runs to 15 residues. Germline V gene lookup returns CDR1 LGHNA and CDR2 YSLEER. The germline V and J ends were trimmed by 0 bases and 4 bases, with 12 bases remaining between them. CDR3 coding DNA: TGCGCCAGCAGCCAAGATTCGAGGGAACGAGAGACCCAGTACTTC. It encodes CASSQDSRERETQYF.

This chain uses TRBV7-8 with TRBJ1-1; D is perhaps TRBD1 (5 bases). From germline, CDR1 is SGHVS and CDR2 FQNEAQ. This CDR3 is 14 amino acids long. V lost 0 bases, J lost 11 bases, and 16 bases lay in between. CDR3 coding DNA: TGTGCCAGCAGCTTAGCGCTGCAGGGAGTCCTGGCTTTCTTT. Translated, it gives CASSLALQGVLAFF.

Written as DNA, the CDR3 is TGTGCCATCAGTGGGGGACAGGGCGGGACCCAGTACTTC. Its protein product is CAISGGQGGTQYF. The chain links TRBV10-3 to TRBJ2-5, with 9 bases fitting TRBD1. V trimming: 4 bases; J trimming: 7 bases; junction bases outside the gene matches: 4. There are 13 residues in the CDR3. Germline lookup yields CDR1 ENHRY and CDR2 SYGVKD.

V is TRBV5-1 and J is TRBJ1-5; D gene ambiguous. Germline loops: CDR1 SGHRS, CDR2 YFSETQ. The CDR3 runs 13 residues. V was pared by 2 bases and J by 7 bases, with 10 bases between. In DNA form, the CDR3 reads TGCGCCAGCAGCTTACCCCCCGGGCAGCCCCAGCATTTT. It yields the protein CASSLPPGQPQHF.

The chain uses TRBV12-3 or TRBV12-4 and TRBJ2-5, with D possibly TRBD1 on 5 matching bases. The CDR3 covers 15 residues. The ends were cut back, 5 bases at V and 5 bases at J, with 18 bases in the middle. In DNA form, the CDR3 reads TGTGCCAGCAGTATCCGACAGCTATTTGGGGAGACCCAGTACTTC. It yields the protein CASSIRQLFGETQYF.

The count of this clonotype is one. This chain connects TRBV7-3 to TRBJ2-1, with TRBD2 matching over 10 bases. Germline CDR1 is SGHTA and CDR2 is FQGTGA. This CDR3 has 15 residues. Trimming took 5 bases from V and 4 from J; bases not matched to a gene: 5. The CDR3: CASSALAGRYNEQFF. The CDR3 DNA reads TGTGCCAGCAGCGCACTAGCGGGAAGATACAATGAGCAGTTCTTC.